What follows describes a single TCR beta chain. Its target is not known. This entry comes from a study of OX40 agonist ivuxolimab in advanced cancers. Across the whole study: Patients were infused with ivuxolimab every 2 weeks at 0.01 to 10 mg/kg. Study-wide points: Antigen specificity remained undetermined for the expanded peripheral T cells. In general, CD8+ T cells held more expanded clones than CD4+ did, on average.

V shed 4 bases and J 4 bases; nucleotides not matched to a gene: 7. The germline V gene has CDR1 SGHDN and CDR2 FVKESK. The CDR3 has 15 amino acids. This table comes from immunoSEQ multiplex PCR, and its TCRdb copy is limited to in-frame clones, with some not included. The sample shows roughly 67,000 clones, nearly 95% of them seen only once. Sequencing used CD4+ or CD8+ T cells sorted from blood, obtained in a trial of the OX40 agonist ivuxolimab. The TCR was taken from an adult with an advanced solid tumor such as melanoma, head and neck, liver or kidney cancer. The chain uses TRBV14 and TRBJ1-2; 9 positions agree with TRBD1. The CDR3 protein is CASSPTGGSIYGYTF. The CDR3 DNA reads TGTGCCAGCAGCCCGACAGGGGGTAGTATCTATGGCTACACCTTC.